These 20 T cell receptor beta chains originate from one sample sequenced in a study of beta chain features in type 1 diabetes. Of the isolated RNA, all was reverse transcribed, and so the sequenced material was expressed TCRB transcripts. Sequenced by immunoSEQ multiplex PCR; TCRdb stores in-frame clones only, minus some. The sample has tens of thousands of clones, around three fifths seen once. Sequences were obtained from Tregs from blood. All receptors derive from a woman between 18 and 29 years old in good health.

Here the CDR3 DNA reads TGTGCCAGCAGTGCGGTTAATACCGGGACACAAGAAGCTTTCTTT. This gives the protein CASSAVNTGTQEAFF. The V call is TRBV2, the J call TRBJ1-1; D is perhaps TRBD1 (6 bases). V lost 4 bases, J lost 8 bases, and 20 bases lay in between. Germline loops: CDR1 SNHLY, CDR2 FYNNEI. The CDR3 length is 15 residues. The complete variable domain, with remaining parts taken from reference TRBV2 and TRBJ1-1, reads EPEVTQTPSHQVTQMGQEVILRCVPISNHLYFYWYRQILGQKVEFLVSFYNNEISEKSEIFDDQFSVERPDGSNFTLKIRSTKLEDSAMYFCASSAVNTGTQEAFFGQGTRLTVV.

The J gene is TRBJ2-3, the V gene TRBV25-1, with 9 bases fitting TRBD2. The CDR3 consists of 15 residues. After removal of 4 bases from V and 1 base from J, the junction contained 3 bases not matched to a gene. Germline V gene sequence: CDR1 MGHDK, CDR2 SYGVNS. Here the CDR3 reads CASSGGLAGTDTQYF. Here the CDR3 DNA reads TGTGCCAGCAGTGGGGGACTAGCAGGCACAGATACGCAGTATTTT. Based on the CDR3 plus reference TRBV25-1 and TRBJ2-3, the full variable domain is EADIYQTPRYLVIGTGKKITLECSQTMGHDKMYWYQQDPGMELHLIHYSYGVNSTEKGDLSSESTVSRIRTEHFPLTLESARPSHTSQYLCASSGGLAGTDTQYFGPGTRLTVL.

The chain combines TRBV7-9 with TRBJ2-7; 14 nucleotides align to TRBD2. The germline V gene has CDR1 SEHNR and CDR2 FQNEAQ (reference sequence). V lost 5 bases to trimming and J lost 9 bases; unmatched junction nucleotides: 6. This CDR3 has 14 amino acids. The CDR3 region has the DNA TGTGCCAGCAGCCGACTAGCGGGAGGGCCCGCGCAGTACTTC. It yields the protein CASSRLAGGPAQYF.

This chain links TRBV19 with TRBJ2-1; 7 bases fit TRBD1. The germline CDR1 and CDR2 sequences are LNHDA and SQIVND (reference sequence). The CDR3 runs to 13 residues. The V gene end was trimmed by 3 bases and the J gene end by 7 bases; junction bases not matched to a gene: 3. CDR3 residues: CASSMRGLNEQFF. Written as DNA, the CDR3 is TGTGCCAGTAGTATGAGGGGGCTTAATGAGCAGTTCTTC.

The CDR3 is CASSLASGDTQYF. As DNA, the CDR3 is TGTGCCAGCAGCTTAGCATCCGGAGATACGCAGTATTTT. The genes are TRBV7-2 and TRBJ2-3; D not certain. V lost 0 bases to trimming and J lost 5 bases, with 6 bases between them. CDR1 is SGHTA, CDR2 FQGNSA, per germline. CDR3 length equals 13 residues.

The chain links TRBV5-6 to TRBJ1-2; TRBD1 agrees at 8 bases. V shed 4 bases, J shed 8 bases, and the junction held 10 bases outside the gene matches. The V gene's germline CDR1 is SGHDT and CDR2 YYEEEE. The CDR3 sequence is 14 residues long. Here the CDR3 reads CASSGLDRERGYTF. The DNA of the CDR3 is TGTGCCAGCAGCGGCTTGGACAGGGAGAGAGGCTACACCTTC. Looking up the rest from reference TRBV5-6 and TRBJ1-2 gives the full variable domain: DAGVTQSPTHLIKTRGQQVTLRCSPKSGHDTVSWYQQALGQGPQFIFQYYEEEERQRGNFPDRFSGHQFPNYSSELNVNALLLGDSALYLCASSGLDRERGYTFGSGTRLTVV.

V usage is TRBV5-4 and J usage is TRBJ2-3; TRBD2 matches 7 bases. Germline assignment: CDR1 SGHNT and CDR2 YYREEE (reference sequence). The CDR3 has 14 amino acids. V trimming: 10 bases; J trimming: 5 bases; junction bases outside the gene matches: 13. CDR3 amino acids: CASQWRGSRDTQYF. The CDR3 bases are TGTGCCTCCCAGTGGCGGGGGTCCCGAGATACGCAGTATTTT.

The chain links TRBV5-1 to TRBJ2-1; 8 bases line up with TRBD2. This CDR3 spans 14 amino acids. CDR1 and CDR2 from the germline V gene are SGHRS and YFSETQ. The trim removed 7 bases at V and 7 bases at J, leaving 10 bases unmatched. CDR3 DNA sequence: TGCGCCAGCGGCACGGCGGGGGGTAGGAATGAGCAGTTCTTC. It specifies CASGTAGGRNEQFF.

This clone came up once. J is TRBJ1-5 and V is TRBV29-1, with a tentative D call TRBD1 (5 bases). Germline CDR1 SQVTM, CDR2 ANQGSEA. The CDR3 loop spans 13 amino acids. V lost 6 bases and J 6 bases, leaving 15 bases between the germline ends. The CDR3 region is CSVMRGAGQPQHF. The CDR3 coding sequence is TGCAGCGTGATGCGGGGCGCGGGTCAGCCCCAGCATTTT.

The genes are TRBV7-2 and TRBJ1-5; tentative D call: TRBD1 (5 bases). The V gene lost 1 base and the J gene lost 1 base, with 8 bases spanning the gap. Per the germline V gene, CDR1 is SGHTA and CDR2 is FQGNSA. The CDR3 totals 15 residues. CDR3 sequence (DNA): TGTGCCAGCAGCTTAGGGGGACTGAGCAATCAGCCCCAGCATTTT. Translating it yields CASSLGGLSNQPQHF.

The V gene is TRBV5-5, the J gene TRBJ2-5; weak D call: TRBD1 (5 bases). V gave up 4 bases and J gave up 5 bases, with 15 bases separating them. The CDR3 length is 14 residues. Germline CDR1 reads SGHKS; CDR2 reads YYEKEE (reference sequence). The CDR3: CASSGAGFGETQYF. CDR3 DNA: TGTGCCAGCAGCGGGGCAGGGTTCGGGGAGACCCAGTACTTC.

The sample holds a few counts of this clone. The gene calls are TRBV7-9 and TRBJ2-7, with D perhaps matching TRBD1 (6 bases). The V end was cut by 5 bases, the J end by 0 bases, with 14 bases between. The germline CDR1 and CDR2 sequences are SEHNR and FQNEAQ (reference sequence). This CDR3 contains 15 residues. In DNA, the CDR3 is TGTGCCAGCAGCCCCCAACAGGGCCTCTCCTACGAGCAGTACTTC. This codes for CASSPQQGLSYEQYF.

The rearrangement uses TRBV5-1 and TRBJ2-1, with no clear D. Germline V lookup: CDR1 SGHRS, CDR2 YFSETQ. This CDR3 contains 14 residues. Between the trimmed V and J ends, which lost 2 bases and 9 bases, there was a span of 15 bases. The CDR3 DNA sequence: TGCGCCAGCAGCTTCGGCTTGGCCCACAGTGAGCAGTTCTTC. It translates to CASSFGLAHSEQFF.

The V call is TRBV14, the J call TRBJ2-7; D not certain. This CDR3 is built from 13 residues. The germline V gene has CDR1 SGHDN and CDR2 FVKESK. Trimming pared 0 bases from V and 3 bases from J, leaving 6 bases between. CDR3 bases: TGTGCCAGCAGCCAAGAGCGTCACTACGAGCAGTACTTC. Its protein product is CASSQERHYEQYF.

The rearrangement uses TRBV30 and TRBJ1-2; 8 positions match TRBD1. The length of the CDR3 is 13 residues. The J segment lost 7 bases and the V segment lost 2 bases, leaving 6 bases of the junction unmatched. The germline CDR1 and CDR2 sequences are GTSNPN and SVGIG (reference sequence). This CDR3 reads CAWSLTGGTGYTF. Written as DNA, the CDR3 is TGTGCCTGGAGTCTTACAGGGGGAACTGGCTACACCTTC.

The chain has TRBV27 and TRBJ1-2; 11 nucleotides align to TRBD1. The CDR3 contains 16 residues. V gave up 4 bases and J gave up 1 base; unmatched junction bases: 5. CDR1 and CDR2 from the germline V gene are MNHEY and SMNVEV (reference sequence). The CDR3 reads CASSSWTGGRNYGYTF. DNA for the CDR3: TGTGCCAGCAGTTCGTGGACAGGGGGCCGTAACTATGGCTACACCTTC.

The rearrangement links TRBV7-2 to TRBJ1-5, with D uncertain. The CDR3 is made up of 14 amino acids. Trimming left V 1 base short and J 7 bases short, with 11 bases between. Germline CDR1 reads SGHTA; CDR2 reads FQGNSA. The CDR3 region is CASSLGTRGQPQHF. Here the CDR3 DNA reads TGTGCCAGCAGCTTAGGTACCAGAGGACAGCCCCAGCATTTT.

The chain joins TRBV6-5 to TRBJ1-2; tentative D call: TRBD1 (5 bases). CDR1 MNHEY and CDR2 SVGAGI come from the germline V gene. The CDR3 runs to 14 residues. V lost 0 bases and J lost 4, with 9 bases in between. The CDR3 sequence is CASSYSVQGYGYTF. CDR3 coding DNA: TGTGCCAGCAGTTACTCGGTCCAGGGCTATGGCTACACCTTC.

The V and J genes are TRBV5-1 and TRBJ2-1; 11 nucleotides match TRBD2. The CDR3 extends over 16 amino acids. Losses at the gene ends were 3 bases for V and 6 bases for J; bases not matched to a gene: 8. Germline V gene sequence: CDR1 SGHRS, CDR2 YFSETQ. CDR3 DNA: TGCGCCAGCAGCTCAGCCGAGGGACTAGCGGTCAATGAGCAGTTCTTC. Amino acid sequence: CASSSAEGLAVNEQFF.

CDR3 amino acids: CASSLVSFMQETQYF. DNA for the CDR3: TGTGCCAGCAGCTTAGTCAGTTTTATGCAAGAGACCCAGTACTTC. The V call is TRBV7-2, the J call TRBJ2-5; D not certain. The CDR3 sequence is 15 residues long. The V gene's germline CDR1 is SGHTA and CDR2 FQGNSA. Trimming stripped 1 base from V and 2 bases from J, with 11 bases between.